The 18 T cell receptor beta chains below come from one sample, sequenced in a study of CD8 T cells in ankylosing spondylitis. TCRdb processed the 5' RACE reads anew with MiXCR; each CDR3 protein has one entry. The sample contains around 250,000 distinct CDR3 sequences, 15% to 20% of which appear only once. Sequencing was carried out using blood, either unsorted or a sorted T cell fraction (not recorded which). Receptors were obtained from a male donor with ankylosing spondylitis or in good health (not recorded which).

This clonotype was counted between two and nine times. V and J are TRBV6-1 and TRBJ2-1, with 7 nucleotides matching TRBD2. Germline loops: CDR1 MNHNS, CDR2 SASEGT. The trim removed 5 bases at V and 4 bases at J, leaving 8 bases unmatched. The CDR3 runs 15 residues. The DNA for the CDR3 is TGTGCCAGCAGTACGCTAGCGGAGAATTACAATGAGCAGTTCTTC. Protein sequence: CASSTLAENYNEQFF.

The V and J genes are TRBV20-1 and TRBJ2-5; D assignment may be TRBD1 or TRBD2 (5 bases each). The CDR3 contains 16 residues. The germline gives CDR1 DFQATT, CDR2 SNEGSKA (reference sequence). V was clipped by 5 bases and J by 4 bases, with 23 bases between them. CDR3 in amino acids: CSASVYRDPRPETQYF. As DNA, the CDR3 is TGCAGTGCTTCGGTATACCGGGACCCCCGGCCAGAGACCCAGTACTTC.

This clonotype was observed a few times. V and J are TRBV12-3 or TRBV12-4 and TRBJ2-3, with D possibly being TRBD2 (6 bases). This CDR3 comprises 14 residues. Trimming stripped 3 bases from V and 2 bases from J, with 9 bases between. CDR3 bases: TGTGCCAGCAGTTTCGGCGGGGACACAGATACGCAGTATTTT. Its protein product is CASSFGGDTDTQYF.

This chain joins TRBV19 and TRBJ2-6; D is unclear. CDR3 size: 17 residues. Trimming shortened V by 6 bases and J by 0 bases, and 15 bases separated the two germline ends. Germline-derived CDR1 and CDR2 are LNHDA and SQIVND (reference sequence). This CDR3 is CASSTRPGTSGANVLTF. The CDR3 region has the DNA TGTGCCAGTAGCACGAGGCCAGGAACCTCTGGGGCCAACGTCCTGACTTTC.

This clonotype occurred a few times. In DNA, the CDR3 is TGTGCCAGCAGTGAGCTGGGATCCCTCGGGGGCGACCGGGTAAAGCACCACGAGCAGTACTTC. Its translation: CASSELGSLGGDRVKHHEQYF. The V gene is TRBV6-1, the J gene TRBJ2-7; tentatively, D is TRBD1 or TRBD2 (6 bases each). The CDR3 sequence is 21 residues long. Germline V lookup: CDR1 MNHNS, CDR2 SASEGT. The ends were cut back, 3 bases at V and 5 bases at J, with 35 bases in the middle.

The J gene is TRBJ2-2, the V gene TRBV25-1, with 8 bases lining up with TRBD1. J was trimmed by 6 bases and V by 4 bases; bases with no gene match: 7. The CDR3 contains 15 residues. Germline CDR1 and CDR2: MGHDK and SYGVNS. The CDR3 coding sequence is TGTGCCAGCAGTGCCGACAGGGGCAGACCCGGGGAGCTGTTTTTT. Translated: CASSADRGRPGELFF. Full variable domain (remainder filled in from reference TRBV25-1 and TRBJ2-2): EADIYQTPRYLVIGTGKKITLECSQTMGHDKMYWYQQDPGMELHLIHYSYGVNSTEKGDLSSESTVSRIRTEHFPLTLESARPSHTSQYLCASSADRGRPGELFFGEGSRLTVL.

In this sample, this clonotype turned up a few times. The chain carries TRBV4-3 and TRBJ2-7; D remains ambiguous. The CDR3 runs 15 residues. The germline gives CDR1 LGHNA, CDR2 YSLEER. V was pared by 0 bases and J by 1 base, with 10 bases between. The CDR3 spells CASSQDMKSSYEQYF. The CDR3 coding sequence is TGCGCCAGCAGCCAAGATATGAAGTCTTCCTACGAGCAGTACTTC.

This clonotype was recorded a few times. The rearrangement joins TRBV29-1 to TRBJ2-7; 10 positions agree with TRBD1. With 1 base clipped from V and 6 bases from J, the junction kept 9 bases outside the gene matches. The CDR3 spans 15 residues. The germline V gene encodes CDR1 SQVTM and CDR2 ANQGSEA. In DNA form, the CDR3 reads TGCAGCGTTGAAGGTGTGAGACAGGGGGCAGTCGAGCAGTACTTC. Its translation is CSVEGVRQGAVEQYF.

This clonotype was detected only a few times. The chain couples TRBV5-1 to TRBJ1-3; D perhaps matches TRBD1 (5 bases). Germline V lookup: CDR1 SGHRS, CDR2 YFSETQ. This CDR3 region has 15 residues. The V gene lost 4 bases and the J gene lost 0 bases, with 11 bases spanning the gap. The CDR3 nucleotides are TGCGCCAGCAGCCCGGGGGACCTCTCTGGAAACACCATATATTTT. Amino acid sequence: CASSPGDLSGNTIYF.

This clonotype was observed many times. In DNA form, the CDR3 reads TGTGCCAGCAGTCATAGACTAGCGGGAGGGTACGAGCAGTACTTC. Translation gives CASSHRLAGGYEQYF. The chain carries TRBV6-1 and TRBJ2-7, with 14 bases lining up with TRBD2. The CDR3 has 15 residues. Per germline, CDR1 MNHNS and CDR2 SASEGT. V lost 5 bases to trimming and J lost 4 bases; unmatched junction nucleotides: 4.

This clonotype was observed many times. CDR3 nucleotide sequence: TGTGCCAGCGGGCGGGAGGGCCACAATGAGCAGTTCTTC. It translates to CASGREGHNEQFF. The gene calls are TRBV6-1 and TRBJ2-1, with 9 bases identical to TRBD2. Germline CDR1 MNHNS, CDR2 SASEGT. The CDR3 runs to 13 residues. Trimming took 8 bases from V and 5 from J; bases not matched to a gene: 4.

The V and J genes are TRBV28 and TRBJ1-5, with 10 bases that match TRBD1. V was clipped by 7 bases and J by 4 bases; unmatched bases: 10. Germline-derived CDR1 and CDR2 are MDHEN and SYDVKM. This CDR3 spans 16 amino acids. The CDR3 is CASTLTGGPGNQPQHF. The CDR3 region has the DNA TGTGCCAGCACTTTGACAGGGGGCCCCGGGAATCAGCCCCAGCATTTT.

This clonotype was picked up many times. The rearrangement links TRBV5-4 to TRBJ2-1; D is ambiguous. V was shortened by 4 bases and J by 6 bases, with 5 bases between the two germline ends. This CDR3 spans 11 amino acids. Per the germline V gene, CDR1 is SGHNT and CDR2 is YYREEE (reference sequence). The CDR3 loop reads CASSLINEQFF. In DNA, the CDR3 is TGTGCCAGCAGCCTAATCAATGAGCAGTTCTTC.

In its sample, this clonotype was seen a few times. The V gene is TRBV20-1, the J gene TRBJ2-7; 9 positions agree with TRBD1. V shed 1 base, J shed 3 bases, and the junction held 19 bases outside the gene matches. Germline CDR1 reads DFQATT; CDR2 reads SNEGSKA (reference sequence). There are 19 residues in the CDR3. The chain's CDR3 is CSARVGHRGRGGSLYEQYF. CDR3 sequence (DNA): TGCAGTGCTAGAGTAGGTCACAGGGGGCGCGGAGGTAGCCTCTACGAGCAGTACTTC.

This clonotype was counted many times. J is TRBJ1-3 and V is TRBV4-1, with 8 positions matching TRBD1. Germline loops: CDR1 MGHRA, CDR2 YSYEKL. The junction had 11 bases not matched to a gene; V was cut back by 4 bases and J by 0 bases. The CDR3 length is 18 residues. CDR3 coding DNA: TGCGCCAGCAGCCCCCGGGACAGGCGAGGAAGCTCTGGAAACACCATATATTTT. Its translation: CASSPRDRRGSSGNTIYF.

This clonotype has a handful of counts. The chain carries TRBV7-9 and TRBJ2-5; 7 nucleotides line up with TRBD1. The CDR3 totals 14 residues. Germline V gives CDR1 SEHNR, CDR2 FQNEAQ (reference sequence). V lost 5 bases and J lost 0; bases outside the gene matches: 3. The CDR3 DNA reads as TGTGCCAGCAGCCAAGACAGGGACCAAGAGACCCAGTACTTC. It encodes CASSQDRDQETQYF.

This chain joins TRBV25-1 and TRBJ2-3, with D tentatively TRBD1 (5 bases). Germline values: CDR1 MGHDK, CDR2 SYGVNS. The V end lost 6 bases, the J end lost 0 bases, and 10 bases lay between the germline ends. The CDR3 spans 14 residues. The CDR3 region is CASRLQASTDTQYF. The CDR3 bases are TGTGCCAGCAGGCTACAGGCTAGCACAGATACGCAGTATTTT.

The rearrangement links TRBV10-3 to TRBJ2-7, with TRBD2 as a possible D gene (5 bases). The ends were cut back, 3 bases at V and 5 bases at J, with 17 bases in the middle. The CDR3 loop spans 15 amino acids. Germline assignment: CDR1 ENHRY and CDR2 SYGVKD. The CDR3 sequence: CAISDPIVEGDEQYF. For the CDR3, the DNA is TGTGCCATCAGTGATCCGATAGTAGAGGGAGACGAGCAGTACTTC.